Shown below are 9 T cell receptor beta chains from a single sample sequenced in a study of identical twins (dated by TCRdb to 2016 to 2017). Library prep was done by 5' RACE. The sequencer was an Illumina HiSeq 2000. Clones were called with MiXCR by TCRdb after fastp trimmed the public reads at Q25, and only in-frame beta chains were retained. Identical CDR3 protein sequences are pooled into one entry, listed with their most common genes and DNA. A total of roughly 540,000 distinct CDR3 sequences appear in this sample, 22% of them only once. The top ten hold around 1% of the sample. This sample also appeared in a second study, on T cells expressing NK-cell markers.

The sequencing sample was made of CD4+ T cells sorted from blood. All receptors derive from a woman aged 18 to 35 in good health.

The rearrangement uses TRBV6-2 or TRBV6-3 and TRBJ1-2; D remains unclear. V lost 6 bases and J lost 5, with 16 bases in between. From germline, CDR1 is MNHEY and CDR2 SVGEGT. The CDR3 length is 14 residues. DNA of the CDR3: TGTGCCAGCAGACCCCCCCAGGCGACTTATGGCTACACCTTC. Translated, it gives CASRPPQATYGYTF.

This clonotype came up a few times. The chain uses TRBV20-1 and TRBJ2-7, with a tentative D call TRBD2 (6 bases). The CDR3 has 15 amino acids. In germline, CDR1 is DFQATT, CDR2 SNEGSKA (reference sequence). Trimming cost V 3 bases and J 5 bases, with 20 bases left between them. The DNA for the CDR3 is TGCAGTGCTAGTCACCTTGGAGGGCCGACCGACGAGCAGTACTTC. Translated, it gives CSASHLGGPTDEQYF.

This clonotype was picked up one time. The chain links TRBV20-1 to TRBJ1-2; weak D call: TRBD1 (5 bases). Germline CDR1 reads DFQATT; CDR2 reads SNEGSKA (reference sequence). Trimming stripped 8 bases from V and 8 bases from J, with 15 bases between. The CDR3 is 11 amino acids. The CDR3 spells CSLGPGGGYTF. CDR3 in DNA: TGCAGTCTAGGACCCGGGGGAGGCTACACCTTC.

This clonotype showed up just once. The V gene is TRBV7-6, the J gene TRBJ2-7, with 12 positions matching TRBD2. The V and J ends lost 5 bases and 0 bases, in that order; junction bases with no gene match: 11. Germline loops: CDR1 SGHVS, CDR2 FNYEAQ. The CDR3 is 18 residues long. This chain's CDR3 is CASSGVGLAGFHSYEQYF. CDR3 nucleotide sequence: TGTGCCAGCAGCGGAGTGGGACTAGCGGGCTTCCACTCCTACGAGCAGTACTTC.

The CDR3 reads CASSSGQRAKNIQYF. CDR3 nucleotides: TGTGCCAGCAGTTCAGGACAGCGGGCCAAAAACATTCAGTACTTC. The chain recombines TRBV12-3 or TRBV12-4 with TRBJ2-4; weak D call: TRBD1 (6 bases). V was pared by 4 bases and J by 1 base, with 11 bases between. The CDR3 runs 15 residues.

The rearrangement links TRBV4-1 to TRBJ2-2, with D possibly TRBD1 on 6 matching bases. Germline lookup yields CDR1 MGHRA and CDR2 YSYEKL. The CDR3 covers 14 residues. V was trimmed by 6 bases and J by 4 bases, leaving 12 bases between them. CDR3 coding DNA: TGCGCCAGCAGGGACCGGGACACCACCGGGGAGCTGTTTTTT. It yields the protein CASRDRDTTGELFF.

This clonotype has just a few counts. The genes are TRBV20-1 and TRBJ1-1; 10 positions match TRBD1. CDR3 length: 16 residues. The germline CDR1 and CDR2 sequences are DFQATT and SNEGSKA (reference sequence). J lost 6 bases, V lost 0 bases, and 10 bases had no gene match. CDR3 sequence (DNA): TGCAGTGCTAGAGATAGAATACCGGGACAGGGGTCTGAAGCTTTCTTT. This codes for CSARDRIPGQGSEAFF.

Details on this clonotype: A much bigger clone sits one base away, suggesting this may be a read error. V gene TRBV6-2 or TRBV6-3 combines with J gene TRBJ2-1; D uncertain. The germline V gene has CDR1 MNHEY and CDR2 SVGEGT. This CDR3 is built from 11 residues. The germline V and J ends were trimmed by 4 bases and 9 bases, with 7 bases remaining between them. The CDR3 here is CASSWVGEQFF. The DNA of the CDR3 is TGTGCCAGCAGTTGGGTGGGTGAGCAGTTCTTC.

This chain connects TRBV12-5 to TRBJ2-5; D uncertain. Germline lookup yields CDR1 LGHNT and CDR2 FRNRAP. This CDR3 has 13 amino acids. Trimming removed 6 bases at V and 1 base at J, with 9 bases between. The DNA of the CDR3 is TGTGCTAGTGGCGAACGGATCCAAGAGACCCAGTACTTC. This translates into CASGERIQETQYF.